A selection of T cell receptor beta chains follows, all from one sample in a study of T cells in Graves' hyperthyroidism and ophthalmopathy. TCRdb re-called the multiplex PCR reads through MiXCR, storing one row per CDR3 protein. The data show some 370,000 distinct CDR3 sequences, with over 11% seen just once and around 28% held by the top ten. The sample comprised blood. Every receptor here comes from a man aged 50-60 years with Graves' ophthalmopathy. The CDR3 runs from the conserved cysteine through the conserved F or W. The order of the fields is V gene, clone size, J gene, D gene, CDR3 protein, CDR3 DNA. A D gene is named only where the DNA matches it firmly. Expanded clones get a size class; other rows say once, few or many, or leave the size out.

V gene: TRBV30; clone size: few; J gene: TRBJ1-5; D gene: -; CDR3 protein: CAWSNRRQNQPQHF; CDR3 DNA: TGTGCCTGGAGTAATAGGAGGCAGAATCAGCCCCAGCATTTT
V gene: TRBV4-1; clone size: few; J gene: TRBJ2-7; D gene: TRBD2; CDR3 protein: CASSQDAGGSQSYEQYF; CDR3 DNA: TGCGCCAGCAGCCAAGATGCGGGAGGATCTCAATCCTACGAGCAGTACTTC
V gene: TRBV9; clone size: -; J gene: TRBJ2-7; D gene: -; CDR3 protein: CASSVGSTYEQYF; CDR3 DNA: TGTGCCAGCAGCGTAGGCAGTACCTACGAGCAGTACTTC
V gene: TRBV19; clone size: -; J gene: TRBJ2-2; D gene: -; CDR3 protein: CASRGARARGGRAAAGELFF; CDR3 DNA: TGTGCCAGTAGAGGGGCCAGGGCGAGGGGGGGGAGGGCCGCTGCCGGGGAGCTGTTTTTT
V gene: TRBV5-1; clone size: many; J gene: TRBJ2-7; D gene: TRBD2; CDR3 protein: CASSTGLAGVYEQYF; CDR3 DNA: TGCGCCAGCAGCACGGGGCTAGCGGGAGTGTACGAGCAGTACTTC
V gene: TRBV6-2/TRBV6-3; clone size: -; J gene: TRBJ2-3; D gene: -; CDR3 protein: CASSSVDYTDTQYF; CDR3 DNA: TGTGCCAGCAGTTCTGTCGACTACACAGATACGCAGTATTTT
V gene: TRBV5-6; clone size: many; J gene: TRBJ2-1; D gene: -; CDR3 protein: CASSLWIVAGRIYNEQFF; CDR3 DNA: TGTGCCAGCAGCTTGTGGATCGTTGCGGGACGAATATACAATGAGCAGTTCTTC
V gene: TRBV7-9; clone size: many; J gene: TRBJ2-7; D gene: TRBD2; CDR3 protein: CASSLVRTSGTYEQYF; CDR3 DNA: TGTGCCAGCAGCTTAGTAAGAACTAGCGGAACCTACGAGCAGTACTTC
V gene: TRBV7-9; clone size: many; J gene: TRBJ2-5; D gene: -; CDR3 protein: CASSFWQGEETQYF; CDR3 DNA: TGTGCCAGCAGCTTCTGGCAGGGTGAAGAGACCCAGTACTTC
V gene: TRBV5-1; clone size: many; J gene: TRBJ2-7; D gene: TRBD2; CDR3 protein: CASSLFSGSYEQYF; CDR3 DNA: TGCGCCAGCAGCTTGTTTAGCGGGAGTTACGAGCAGTACTTC
V gene: TRBV30; clone size: -; J gene: TRBJ2-1; D gene: -; CDR3 protein: CAWSRVGRYNEQFF; CDR3 DNA: TGTGCCTGGAGTAGGGTGGGACGATACAATGAGCAGTTCTTC
V gene: TRBV18; clone size: many; J gene: TRBJ2-5; D gene: -; CDR3 protein: CASSPAETQYF; CDR3 DNA: TGTGCCAGCTCACCCGCGGAGACCCAGTACTTC
V gene: TRBV27; clone size: many; J gene: TRBJ2-7; D gene: -; CDR3 protein: CASSFITGNYEQYF; CDR3 DNA: TGTGCCAGCAGTTTCATTACAGGGAACTACGAGCAGTACTTC
V gene: TRBV4-1; clone size: many; J gene: TRBJ2-3; D gene: -; CDR3 protein: CASSQGRGEGDTQYF; CDR3 DNA: TGCGCCAGCAGCCAAGGTAGAGGGGAAGGAGATACGCAGTATTTT
V gene: TRBV3-1; clone size: many; J gene: TRBJ2-7; D gene: -; CDR3 protein: CASSHGQQGGEQYF; CDR3 DNA: TGTGCCAGCAGCCATGGTCAACAGGGCGGCGAGCAGTACTTC
V gene: TRBV11-2; clone size: many; J gene: TRBJ1-1; D gene: -; CDR3 protein: CASSFLPFAGLNTEAFF; CDR3 DNA: TGTGCCAGCAGCTTTTTGCCGTTTGCCGGCTTGAACACTGAAGCTTTCTTT
V gene: TRBV2; clone size: many; J gene: TRBJ2-1; D gene: TRBD1; CDR3 protein: CASSNTGDSEQFF; CDR3 DNA: TGTGCCAGCAGTAACACAGGGGACAGTGAGCAGTTCTTC
V gene: TRBV19; clone size: few; J gene: TRBJ1-2; D gene: TRBD1; CDR3 protein: CASSIRPRTGAYGYTF; CDR3 DNA: TGTGCCAGTAGTATAAGACCCCGGACAGGAGCCTATGGCTACACCTTC
V gene: TRBV9; clone size: -; J gene: TRBJ2-1; D gene: -; CDR3 protein: CASSVESNANEQFF; CDR3 DNA: TGTGCCAGCAGCGTAGAATCTAATGCCAATGAGCAGTTCTTC
V gene: TRBV7-3; clone size: few; J gene: TRBJ2-3; D gene: TRBD2; CDR3 protein: CASSSTGTSGRGDTQYF; CDR3 DNA: TGTGCCAGCAGCTCGACCGGGACTAGCGGGAGGGGAGATACGCAGTATTTT
V gene: TRBV29-1; clone size: once; J gene: TRBJ2-7; D gene: TRBD1; CDR3 protein: CSVERDRGLHEQYF; CDR3 DNA: TGCAGCGTTGAGCGGGACAGGGGGCTCCACGAGCAGTACTTC
V gene: TRBV10-3; clone size: -; J gene: TRBJ1-2; D gene: -; CDR3 protein: CAISERGRNYGYTF; CDR3 DNA: TGTGCCATCAGTGAGAGGGGACGTAACTATGGCTACACCTTC
V gene: TRBV6-1; clone size: many; J gene: TRBJ2-5; D gene: TRBD1; CDR3 protein: CASSRDRGRGETQYF; CDR3 DNA: TGTGCCAGCAGTCGGGACAGGGGGCGCGGAGAGACCCAGTACTTC
V gene: TRBV9; clone size: few; J gene: TRBJ1-1; D gene: TRBD1; CDR3 protein: CASSGRGLGTEAFF; CDR3 DNA: TGTGCCAGCAGCGGCAGGGGGCTTGGCACTGAAGCTTTCTTT
V gene: TRBV24-1; clone size: many; J gene: TRBJ2-3; D gene: TRBD2; CDR3 protein: CATSDIAGVGTDTQYF; CDR3 DNA: TGTGCCACCAGTGATATAGCGGGAGTCGGGACAGATACGCAGTATTTT
V gene: TRBV2; clone size: -; J gene: TRBJ1-1; D gene: TRBD1; CDR3 protein: CASSGVRDRVYTEAFF; CDR3 DNA: TGTGCCAGCAGTGGGGTTAGGGACAGGGTATATACTGAAGCTTTCTTT
V gene: TRBV20-1; clone size: many; J gene: TRBJ2-7; D gene: TRBD1; CDR3 protein: CSATGTGRYEQYF; CDR3 DNA: TGCAGTGCTACCGGGACAGGGCGCTACGAGCAGTACTTC
V gene: TRBV20-1; clone size: many; J gene: TRBJ2-3; D gene: TRBD2; CDR3 protein: CSARGTSGRGYVGTDTQYF; CDR3 DNA: TGCAGTGCTAGAGGGACTAGCGGGAGGGGTTATGTGGGCACAGATACGCAGTATTTT
V gene: TRBV5-1; clone size: many; J gene: TRBJ1-6; D gene: -; CDR3 protein: CASSLARESNSPLHF; CDR3 DNA: TGCGCCAGCAGCTTGGCCAGGGAGTCAAATTCACCCCTCCACTTT
V gene: TRBV2; clone size: many; J gene: TRBJ1-4; D gene: -; CDR3 protein: CASSPGGANEKLFF; CDR3 DNA: TGTGCCAGCAGTCCGGGAGGAGCTAATGAAAAACTGTTTTTT
V gene: TRBV2; clone size: many; J gene: TRBJ2-7; D gene: -; CDR3 protein: CASSLERDEQYF; CDR3 DNA: TGTGCCAGCAGCCTGGAGCGGGACGAGCAGTACTTC
V gene: TRBV19; clone size: few; J gene: TRBJ2-1; D gene: -; CDR3 protein: CASLSRAYNEQFF; CDR3 DNA: TGTGCCAGCCTGTCGAGGGCCTACAATGAGCAGTTCTTC
V gene: TRBV3-1; clone size: -; J gene: TRBJ2-2; D gene: -; CDR3 protein: CASSRGDRNTGELFF; CDR3 DNA: TGTGCCAGCAGCCGGGGGGACAGGAACACCGGGGAGCTGTTTTTT
V gene: TRBV30; clone size: many; J gene: TRBJ2-7; D gene: -; CDR3 protein: CAWSVAGMSEQYF; CDR3 DNA: TGTGCCTGGAGTGTTGCGGGCATGAGCGAGCAGTACTTC
V gene: TRBV6-1; clone size: many; J gene: TRBJ1-5; D gene: TRBD1; CDR3 protein: CASSVQTGGGQPQHF; CDR3 DNA: TGTGCCAGCAGTGTACAGACAGGGGGCGGGCAGCCCCAGCATTTT
V gene: TRBV6-1; clone size: -; J gene: TRBJ1-5; D gene: -; CDR3 protein: CASRRGTRSNQPQHF; CDR3 DNA: TGTGCCAGCAGACGCGGGACACGTAGCAATCAGCCCCAGCATTTT
V gene: TRBV5-1; clone size: many; J gene: TRBJ2-7; D gene: -; CDR3 protein: CASSPGGPYEQYF; CDR3 DNA: TGCGCCAGCAGCCCCGGGGGTCCCTACGAGCAGTACTTC
V gene: TRBV5-1; clone size: many; J gene: TRBJ2-3; D gene: TRBD2; CDR3 protein: CASSLPSGSSDTQYF; CDR3 DNA: TGCGCCAGCAGCTTGCCTAGCGGGAGTTCAGATACGCAGTATTTT
V gene: TRBV7-7; clone size: many; J gene: TRBJ2-5; D gene: TRBD2; CDR3 protein: CASSLHPGGQETQYF; CDR3 DNA: TGTGCTAGCAGCTTGCATCCGGGAGGCCAAGAGACCCAGTACTTC
V gene: TRBV20-1; clone size: many; J gene: TRBJ2-3; D gene: -; CDR3 protein: CSAITPTSSTDTQYF; CDR3 DNA: TGCAGTGCTATTACTCCAACTTCCAGCACAGATACGCAGTATTTT
V gene: TRBV20-1; clone size: -; J gene: TRBJ2-7; D gene: TRBD2; CDR3 protein: CSASGRELDYEQYF; CDR3 DNA: TGCAGTGCTAGCGGGCGGGAGTTAGACTACGAGCAGTACTTC
V gene: TRBV29-1; clone size: -; J gene: TRBJ2-4; D gene: TRBD2; CDR3 protein: CSVVLAVAKNIQYF; CDR3 DNA: TGCAGCGTCGTACTAGCGGTAGCCAAAAACATTCAGTACTTC
V gene: TRBV9; clone size: -; J gene: TRBJ2-7; D gene: TRBD2; CDR3 protein: CASSVEGAGAYEQYF; CDR3 DNA: TGTGCCAGCAGCGTAGAGGGAGCGGGAGCCTACGAGCAGTACTTC
V gene: TRBV28; clone size: many; J gene: TRBJ1-6; D gene: -; CDR3 protein: CASRLTGRGSPLHF; CDR3 DNA: TGTGCCAGCAGACTGACCGGCCGGGGTTCACCCCTCCACTTT
V gene: TRBV10-2; clone size: few; J gene: TRBJ2-7; D gene: -; CDR3 protein: CASSDLLFHEQYF; CDR3 DNA: TGCGCCAGCAGTGATTTGCTTTTCCACGAGCAGTACTTC
V gene: TRBV6-1; clone size: many; J gene: TRBJ2-2; D gene: -; CDR3 protein: CASSEADIGELFF; CDR3 DNA: TGTGCCAGCAGTGAAGCTGATATCGGGGAGCTGTTTTTT